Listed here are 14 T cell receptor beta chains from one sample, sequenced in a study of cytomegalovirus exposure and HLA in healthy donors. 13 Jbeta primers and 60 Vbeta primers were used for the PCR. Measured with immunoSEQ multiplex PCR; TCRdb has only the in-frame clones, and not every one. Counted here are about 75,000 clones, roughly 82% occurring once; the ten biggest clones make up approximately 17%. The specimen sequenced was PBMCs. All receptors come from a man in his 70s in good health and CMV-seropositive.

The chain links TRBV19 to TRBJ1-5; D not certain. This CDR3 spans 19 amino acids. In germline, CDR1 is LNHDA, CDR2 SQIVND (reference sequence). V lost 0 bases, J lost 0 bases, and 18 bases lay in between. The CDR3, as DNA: TGTGCCAGTAGTATAGACCCAATCGCCATGGGCCATAGCAATCAGCCCCAGCATTTT. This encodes CASSIDPIAMGHSNQPQHF.

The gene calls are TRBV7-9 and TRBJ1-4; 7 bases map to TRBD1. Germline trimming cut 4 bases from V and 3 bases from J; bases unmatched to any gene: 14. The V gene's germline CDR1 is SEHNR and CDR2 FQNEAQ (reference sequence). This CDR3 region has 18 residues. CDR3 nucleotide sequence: TGTGCCAGCAGCTCCGGCAACGGAGGGGGACAGCCTAATGAAAAACTGTTTTTT. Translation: CASSSGNGGGQPNEKLFF.

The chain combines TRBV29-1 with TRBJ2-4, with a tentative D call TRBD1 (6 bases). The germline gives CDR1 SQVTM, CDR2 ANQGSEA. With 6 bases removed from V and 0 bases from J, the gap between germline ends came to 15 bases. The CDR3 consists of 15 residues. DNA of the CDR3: TGCAGCGTCAAAGGGGGTCCTGGAGCCAAAAACATTCAGTACTTC. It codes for CSVKGGPGAKNIQYF.

The CDR3 nucleotides are TGTGCCAGCAGCTTGACTAGTTATGATACGCAGTATTTT. It yields the protein CASSLTSYDTQYF. This chain joins TRBV7-2 and TRBJ2-3, with D possibly matching TRBD2 (6 bases). The length of the CDR3 is 13 residues. V lost 3 bases, J lost 6 bases, and 10 bases lay in between. Per germline, CDR1 SGHTA and CDR2 FQGNSA.

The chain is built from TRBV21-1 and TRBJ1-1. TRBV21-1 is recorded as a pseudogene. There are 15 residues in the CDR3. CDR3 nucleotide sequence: TGTGCCAGCAGCAAAGGAGGCCGAGGAAGAACTGAAGCTTTCTTT. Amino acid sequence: CASSKGGRGRTEAFF.

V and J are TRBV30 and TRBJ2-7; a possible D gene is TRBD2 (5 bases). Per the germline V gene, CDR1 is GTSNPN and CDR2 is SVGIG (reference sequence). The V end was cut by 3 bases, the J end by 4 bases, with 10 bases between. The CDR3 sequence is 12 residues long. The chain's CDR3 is CAWRLGPYEQYF. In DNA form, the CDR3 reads TGTGCCTGGAGACTAGGACCGTACGAGCAGTACTTC. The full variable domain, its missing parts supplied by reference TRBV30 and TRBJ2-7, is SQTIHQWPATLVQPVGSPLSLECTVEGTSNPNLYWYRQAAGRGLQLLFYSVGIGQISSEVPQNLSASRPQDRQFILSSKKLLLSDSGFYLCAWRLGPYEQYFGPGTRLTVT.

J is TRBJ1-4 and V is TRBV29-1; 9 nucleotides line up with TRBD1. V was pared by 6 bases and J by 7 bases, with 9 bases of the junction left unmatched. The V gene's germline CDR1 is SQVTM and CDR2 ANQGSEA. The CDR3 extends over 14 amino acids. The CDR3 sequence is CSVARQGQGEKLFF. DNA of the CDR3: TGCAGCGTCGCTAGACAGGGACAGGGTGAAAAACTGTTTTTT.

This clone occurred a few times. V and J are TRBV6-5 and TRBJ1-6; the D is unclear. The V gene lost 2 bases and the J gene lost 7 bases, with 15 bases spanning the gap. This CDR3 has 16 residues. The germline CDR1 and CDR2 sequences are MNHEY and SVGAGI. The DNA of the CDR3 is TGTGCCAGCAGTTACGGGAGTGGGGTAGCCAATTCACCCCTCCACTTT. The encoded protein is CASSYGSGVANSPLHF.

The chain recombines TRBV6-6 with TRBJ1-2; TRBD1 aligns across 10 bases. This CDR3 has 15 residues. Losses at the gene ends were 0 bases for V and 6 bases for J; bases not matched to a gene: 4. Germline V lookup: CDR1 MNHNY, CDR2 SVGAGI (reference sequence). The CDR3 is CASSYSRDRGDGYTF. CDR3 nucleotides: TGTGCCAGCAGTTACTCGAGGGACAGGGGCGATGGCTACACCTTC.

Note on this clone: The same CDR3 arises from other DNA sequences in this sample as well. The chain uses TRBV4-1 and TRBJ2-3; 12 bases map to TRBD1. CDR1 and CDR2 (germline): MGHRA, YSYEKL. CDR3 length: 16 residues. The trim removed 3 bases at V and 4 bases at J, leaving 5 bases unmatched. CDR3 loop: CASSHGTGGRADTQYF. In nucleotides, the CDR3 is TGCGCCAGCAGCCACGGGACAGGGGGCAGGGCAGATACGCAGTATTTT.

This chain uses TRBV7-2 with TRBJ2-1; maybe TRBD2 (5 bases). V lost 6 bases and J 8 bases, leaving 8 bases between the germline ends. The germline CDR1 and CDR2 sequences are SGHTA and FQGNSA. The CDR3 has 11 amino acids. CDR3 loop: CASSRRDEQFF. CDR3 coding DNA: TGTGCCAGCAGTAGGCGGGATGAGCAGTTCTTC.

For the CDR3, the DNA is TGCAGCGTGGGTAGGGGGGAGGGTACCGGGGAGCTGTTTTTT. It translates to CSVGRGEGTGELFF. This chain joins TRBV29-1 and TRBJ2-2; weak D call: TRBD2 (7 bases). The V end lost 6 bases, the J end lost 5 bases, and 16 bases lay between the germline ends. The CDR3 consists of 14 residues. Germline V gives CDR1 SQVTM, CDR2 ANQGSEA.

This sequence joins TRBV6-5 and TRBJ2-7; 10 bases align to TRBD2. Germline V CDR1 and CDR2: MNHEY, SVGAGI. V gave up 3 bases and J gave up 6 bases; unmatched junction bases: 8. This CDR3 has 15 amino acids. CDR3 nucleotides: TGTGCCAGCAGTTATCGGAGCGGGAGGGCCGCCGAGCAGTACTTC. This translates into CASSYRSGRAAEQYF.

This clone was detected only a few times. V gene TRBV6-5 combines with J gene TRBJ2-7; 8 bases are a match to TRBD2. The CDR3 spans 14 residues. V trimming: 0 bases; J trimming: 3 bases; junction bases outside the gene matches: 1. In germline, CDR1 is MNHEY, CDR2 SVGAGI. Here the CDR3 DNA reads TGTGCCAGCAGTTACTCCGGGGGGGACTACGAGCAGTACTTC. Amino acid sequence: CASSYSGGDYEQYF.